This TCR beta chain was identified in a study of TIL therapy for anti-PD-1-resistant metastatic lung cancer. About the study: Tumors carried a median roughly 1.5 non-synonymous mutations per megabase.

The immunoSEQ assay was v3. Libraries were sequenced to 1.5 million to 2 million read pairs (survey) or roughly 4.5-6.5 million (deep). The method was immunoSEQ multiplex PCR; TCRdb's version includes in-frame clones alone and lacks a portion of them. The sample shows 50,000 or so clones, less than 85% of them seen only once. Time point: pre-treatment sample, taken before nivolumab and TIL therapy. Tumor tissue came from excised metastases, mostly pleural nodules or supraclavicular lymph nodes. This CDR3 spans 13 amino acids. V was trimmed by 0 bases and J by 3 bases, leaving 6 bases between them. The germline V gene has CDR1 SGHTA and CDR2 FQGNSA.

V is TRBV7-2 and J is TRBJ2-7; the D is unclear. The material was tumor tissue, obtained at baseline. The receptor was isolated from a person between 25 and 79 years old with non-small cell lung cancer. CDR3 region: CASSLAGIYEQYF. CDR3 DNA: TGTGCCAGCAGCTTAGCGGGGATCTACGAGCAGTACTTC. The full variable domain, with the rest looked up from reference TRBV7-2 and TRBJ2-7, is GAGVSQSPSNKVTEKGKDVELRCDPISGHTALYWYRQSLGQGLEFLIYFQGNSAPDKSGLPSDRFSAERTGGSVSTLTIQRTQQEDSAVYLCASSLAGIYEQYFGPGTRLTVT.